A selection of T cell receptor beta chains follows, all from one sample in a study of response to subunit inactivated influenza vaccine. MiXCR, run by TCRdb on the RT-PCR reads, gives a single entry per CDR3 protein. The table shows more than 550,000 distinct CDR3 sequences, with about 10% occurring only once. Sequenced here: PBMCs from blood, sampled on the day of vaccination. These receptors came from a man aged 45-65 years who received an inactivated influenza vaccine. The CDR3 runs from the conserved cysteine through the conserved F or W. A D gene is named only where the DNA matches it firmly. For some rows the clone size is stated as once, few or many, or as a class when expanded; others skip it.

V gene: TRBV12-3/TRBV12-4
J gene: TRBJ2-5
clone size: many
D gene: -
CDR3 protein: CASSLAGSEETQYF
CDR3 DNA: TGTGCCAGCAGTTTAGCCGGCAGCGAAGAGACCCAGTACTTC

V gene: TRBV18
J gene: TRBJ1-1
clone size: -
D gene: TRBD1
CDR3 protein: CASSPLTGRDTEAFF
CDR3 DNA: TGTGCCAGCTCACCGCTGACAGGGAGGGACACTGAAGCTTTCTTT

V gene: TRBV5-6
J gene: TRBJ2-5
clone size: many
D gene: TRBD2
CDR3 protein: CASSNPRGGQETQYF
CDR3 DNA: TGTGCCAGCAGCAACCCCCGCGGGGGACAAGAGACCCAGTACTTC

V gene: TRBV20-1
J gene: TRBJ1-1
clone size: few
D gene: -
CDR3 protein: CSAEGRREGRTEAFF
CDR3 DNA: TGCAGTGCGGAGGGCCGGCGTGAGGGGCGGACTGAAGCTTTCTTT

V gene: TRBV4-2
J gene: TRBJ2-3
clone size: few
D gene: TRBD2
CDR3 protein: CASSPIGLAVSTDTQYF
CDR3 DNA: TGTGCCAGCAGCCCTATTGGACTAGCGGTTAGCACAGATACGCAGTATTTT

V gene: TRBV10-3
J gene: TRBJ2-3
clone size: few
D gene: -
CDR3 protein: CAVRKGGIGTDTQYF
CDR3 DNA: TGTGCCGTACGAAAGGGTGGAATCGGCACTGATACGCAGTATTTT

V gene: TRBV28
J gene: TRBJ1-5
clone size: few
D gene: -
CDR3 protein: CASSLYEGEVGNQPQHF
CDR3 DNA: TGTGCCAGCAGTTTATATGAGGGGGAAGTTGGCAATCAGCCCCAGCATTTT

V gene: TRBV5-1
J gene: TRBJ1-2
clone size: few
D gene: TRBD1
CDR3 protein: CASSLEPGGVAGYTF
CDR3 DNA: TGCGCCAGCAGCTTGGAGCCAGGGGGCGTCGCTGGCTACACCTTC

V gene: TRBV30
J gene: TRBJ2-1
clone size: -
D gene: -
CDR3 protein: CAWSVSAYNEQFF
CDR3 DNA: TGTGCCTGGAGTGTATCAGCTTACAATGAGCAGTTCTTC

V gene: TRBV6-2/TRBV6-3
J gene: TRBJ2-5
clone size: -
D gene: -
CDR3 protein: CASSDGGHSTQYF
CDR3 DNA: TGTGCCAGCAGCGACGGGGGACATTCGACCCAGTACTTC

V gene: TRBV5-1
J gene: TRBJ2-5
clone size: -
D gene: -
CDR3 protein: CASSLGFSQETQYF
CDR3 DNA: TGCGCCAGCAGCTTGGGCTTCAGCCAAGAGACCCAGTACTTC

V gene: TRBV7-9
J gene: TRBJ1-2
clone size: -
D gene: -
CDR3 protein: CASSQGPGANYGYTF
CDR3 DNA: TGTGCCAGCAGCCAAGGACCGGGAGCTAACTATGGCTACACCTTC

V gene: TRBV28
J gene: TRBJ1-1
clone size: few
D gene: TRBD1
CDR3 protein: CASSSHGTGDTEAFF
CDR3 DNA: TGTGCCAGCAGTTCACACGGGACAGGTGACACTGAAGCTTTCTTT

V gene: TRBV5-1
J gene: TRBJ2-7
clone size: -
D gene: TRBD2
CDR3 protein: CASSPGTSGSGEQYF
CDR3 DNA: TGCGCCAGCAGCCCCGGGACTAGCGGGAGCGGCGAGCAGTACTTC

V gene: TRBV6-2/TRBV6-3
J gene: TRBJ2-7
clone size: -
D gene: -
CDR3 protein: CASSYSASRRGEQYF
CDR3 DNA: TGTGCCAGCAGTTACTCCGCCTCAAGGAGGGGGGAGCAGTACTTC

V gene: TRBV12-3/TRBV12-4
J gene: TRBJ2-1
clone size: few
D gene: -
CDR3 protein: CASSSGRFSYNEQFF
CDR3 DNA: TGTGCCAGCAGCTCGGGACGGTTCTCCTACAATGAGCAGTTCTTC

V gene: TRBV12-3/TRBV12-4
J gene: TRBJ1-2
clone size: -
D gene: -
CDR3 protein: CASSLSVGGGYGYTF
CDR3 DNA: TGTGCCAGCAGTTTAAGCGTCGGGGGAGGCTATGGCTACACCTTC

V gene: TRBV29-1
J gene: TRBJ2-2
clone size: few
D gene: -
CDR3 protein: CSVYGSLNTGELFF
CDR3 DNA: TGCAGCGTTTACGGGTCCTTAAACACCGGGGAGCTGTTTTTT

V gene: TRBV2
J gene: TRBJ2-7
clone size: -
D gene: -
CDR3 protein: CASSESSWGEQYF
CDR3 DNA: TGTGCCAGCAGTGAAAGCAGTTGGGGCGAGCAGTACTTC

V gene: TRBV30
J gene: TRBJ1-5
clone size: -
D gene: -
CDR3 protein: CAWSLGESRNQPQHF
CDR3 DNA: TGTGCCTGGAGCTTGGGTGAGTCGAGGAATCAGCCCCAGCATTTT

V gene: TRBV15
J gene: TRBJ2-5
clone size: -
D gene: TRBD1
CDR3 protein: CATSKADRGLETQYF
CDR3 DNA: TGTGCCACCAGCAAAGCAGACAGGGGCCTAGAGACCCAGTACTTC

V gene: TRBV7-2
J gene: TRBJ1-2
clone size: few
D gene: TRBD1
CDR3 protein: CASSLQGASTF
CDR3 DNA: TGTGCCAGCAGCTTGCAGGGGGCCTCCACCTTC

V gene: TRBV20-1
J gene: TRBJ2-3
clone size: -
D gene: TRBD2
CDR3 protein: CSAPSSGGAGSADTQYF
CDR3 DNA: TGCAGTGCTCCTTCTAGCGGGGGGGCCGGTTCAGCAGATACGCAGTATTTT

V gene: TRBV5-5
J gene: TRBJ2-3
clone size: many
D gene: -
CDR3 protein: CASSLALGNYADTQYF
CDR3 DNA: TGTGCCAGCAGCTTGGCTCTGGGGAATTATGCAGATACGCAGTATTTT

V gene: TRBV5-6
J gene: TRBJ2-4
clone size: -
D gene: TRBD1
CDR3 protein: CASSLVGQRWQNIQYF
CDR3 DNA: TGTGCCAGCAGCTTGGTGGGACAGCGATGGCAAAACATTCAGTACTTC

V gene: TRBV20-1
J gene: TRBJ2-2
clone size: -
D gene: -
CDR3 protein: CSARDWGVRQGTGELFF
CDR3 DNA: TGCAGTGCTAGAGATTGGGGGGTCCGGCAGGGCACCGGGGAGCTGTTTTTT

V gene: TRBV9
J gene: TRBJ2-7
clone size: -
D gene: TRBD2
CDR3 protein: CASSASGTSGMPYEQYF
CDR3 DNA: TGTGCCAGCAGCGCGAGTGGGACTAGCGGGATGCCCTACGAGCAGTACTTC

V gene: TRBV6-2/TRBV6-3
J gene: TRBJ1-1
clone size: -
D gene: -
CDR3 protein: CASRQKAVVGTEAFF
CDR3 DNA: TGTGCCAGCAGACAGAAGGCCGTCGTGGGAACTGAAGCTTTCTTT

V gene: TRBV3-1
J gene: TRBJ1-2
clone size: few
D gene: -
CDR3 protein: CASSQRSSGYGYTF
CDR3 DNA: TGTGCCAGCAGCCAACGGTCCAGTGGATATGGCTACACCTTC

V gene: TRBV12-3/TRBV12-4
J gene: TRBJ1-4
clone size: -
D gene: -
CDR3 protein: CASSFPREKLFF
CDR3 DNA: TGTGCCAGCAGTTTTCCCCGGGAAAAACTGTTTTTT

V gene: TRBV11-2
J gene: TRBJ1-1
clone size: -
D gene: -
CDR3 protein: CASSFGVAEAFF
CDR3 DNA: TGTGCCAGCAGCTTCGGGGTCGCTGAAGCTTTCTTT

V gene: TRBV28
J gene: TRBJ2-7
clone size: few
D gene: TRBD1
CDR3 protein: CASSPSGTVYEQYF
CDR3 DNA: TGTGCCAGCAGTCCTTCCGGGACAGTTTACGAGCAGTACTTC

V gene: TRBV2
J gene: TRBJ2-1
clone size: few
D gene: -
CDR3 protein: CASSEAFIEQFF
CDR3 DNA: TGTGCCAGCAGTGAAGCGTTTATTGAGCAGTTCTTC

V gene: TRBV6-1
J gene: TRBJ2-3
clone size: few
D gene: -
CDR3 protein: CASSENRWSDTQYF
CDR3 DNA: TGTGCCAGCAGTGAGAACCGTTGGTCAGATACGCAGTATTTT